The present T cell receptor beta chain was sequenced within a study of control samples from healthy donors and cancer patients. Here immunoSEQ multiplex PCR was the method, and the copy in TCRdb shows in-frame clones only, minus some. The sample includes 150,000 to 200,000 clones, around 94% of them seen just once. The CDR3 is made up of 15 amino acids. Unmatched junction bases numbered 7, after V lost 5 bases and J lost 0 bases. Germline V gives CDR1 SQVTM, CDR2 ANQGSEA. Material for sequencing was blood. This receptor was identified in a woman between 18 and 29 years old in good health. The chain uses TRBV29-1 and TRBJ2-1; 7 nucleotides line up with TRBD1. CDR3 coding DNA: TGCAGCGTTTTCGTACAGGGGAGCTCCTACAATGAGCAGTTCTTC. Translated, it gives CSVFVQGSSYNEQFF.